This T cell receptor (beta chain) was sequenced during a study of post-analysis software for immune sequencing data. About the research overall: The disease courses spanned relapsing-remitting, secondary progressive and progressive-relapsing forms of multiple sclerosis.

Findings and caveats of the study: Under F measure analysis, samples from one preparation batch co-clustered strongly. Comparison with controls showed significantly lower normalized Chao1 diversity in multiple sclerosis patients. Controls showed lower frequencies than patients for four to six TRBV segments, and TRBV5-6, TRBV5-1 and TRBV20-1 were among these.

Notes on this clonotype: Its antigen is unknown.

The CDR3 sequence is 17 residues long. Germline CDR1 is SSHAT and CDR2 is FNYEAQ (reference sequence). Libraries were made from TCR beta cDNA, and they carried unique molecular identifiers. TCRdb itself ran the PCR reads through MiXCR, one entry per CDR3 protein. The sample comprises some 800,000 distinct CDR3 sequences, about half of which are singletons, and just under 5% rests with the top ten. Sequenced: blood. V and J are TRBV7-7 and TRBJ2-7; D is uncertain. This clonotype was obtained from a girl aged 10-17 years with multiple sclerosis. As DNA, the CDR3 is TGTGCTAGCCCTTCAATCAGGCAGAGTGGGGTCTCCTACGAGCAGTACTTC. This sequence encodes CASPSIRQSGVSYEQYF.